This entry features one TCR beta chain sequence. This clone's antigen is unknown. No clone much larger than this one lies a single base away; base qualities are absent. This sample is part of a study of siplizumab effects on memory and regulatory T cells (dated by TCRdb to about 2019). In terms of the full investigation: The study looked at the effect of siplizumab, an anti-CD2 antibody, on alloreactive T-cell subsets in allogeneic mixed lymphocyte reactions made from human PBMCs. What the authors observed across the whole study: Sequences below about 10^-5 frequency were poorly captured, so only a minor fraction of alloreactive clones could be mapped to unstimulated subsets. The cumulative frequency of alloreactive sequences traceable to unstimulated CD4+ memory T cells was significantly reduced by siplizumab. The suppressive function of proliferating Tregs from siplizumab cultures was not functionally confirmed. Among mappable alloreactive CD4+ clones, an average Treg-derived fraction of approximately 73% was observed with siplizumab, compared with approximately 26% in control reactions. About 80-97% of proliferating CD4+ or CD8+ clones could not be given a naive or memory phenotype. Unstimulated naive T cells appeared more diverse than memory T cells, and naive cells seemed to contribute substantially to the alloresponse.

The receptor library was made with the immunoSEQ multiplex PCR assay. The deep sequencing platform assayed roughly 10^5 TCR templates per sample. Genomic DNA extracted from sorted T cells was used for TCRbeta CDR3 sequencing. The authors' pipeline ran thus. Clonal analysis of TCRbeta CDR3 data was done in the R programming language. Unstimulated samples were compared with post-reaction CFSE-low samples to define alloreactive CD4+ and CD8+ clones. Regulatory or non-regulatory origin was assigned to alloreactive CD4+ clones by matching of sequences to sorted unstimulated Treg and non-Treg repertoires. Drawn from immuneACCESS, this table holds only the in-frame rearrangements with V and J called that TCRdb kept. Clones are partly lost; checked studies trace under half to an unresolved V gene and leave the rest unexplained. Clonal size and the V and J genes are those of that table, whereas D and trimming came from the DNA. This sample lists approximately 75,000 clones; roughly 93% were detected once. The ten top clones hold 4.5% to 6.5% of the sample.

Sorted unstimulated T cells and proliferating T cells recovered from mixed lymphocyte reactions were subjected to TCRbeta CDR3 sequencing. Fresh whole blood from fewer than 12 HLA-typed healthy donors was used to isolate PBMCs. Sequences PRHDT (CDR1) and FYEKMQ (CDR2) are obtained from the germline V gene (reference sequence). The CDR3 holds 15 amino acids from the cysteine to the phenylalanine. The only DNA kept is the CDR3, 45 bases in frame from the first base. The germline V and J ends show losses of 5 bases and 2 bases respectively, and no gene match explains 8 bases of the junction. The source of this sequence is a human donor in good health. Sequenced: CD8+ T cells sorted from blood. The rearranged segments are TRBV13 and TRBJ2-5, with TRBD1 matching 7 junction bases. The CDR3 reads as follows: CASSPPDRAQETQYF. Here is the DNA: TGTGCCAGCAGCCCTCCCGACAGGGCACAAGAGACCCAGTACTTC.